This T cell receptor beta chain appears in the sequencing data of a study of T cells after yellow fever vaccination. Regarding the study as a whole: Just a small share of clonotypes turned up in the CD4 compartment as well as the CD8 compartment.

The germline CDR1 and CDR2 sequences are SGHKS and YYEKEE (reference sequence). CDR3 length equals 13 residues. V was shortened by 3 bases and J by 2 bases, with 9 bases between the two germline ends. This clonotype was counted ten times or more. Its antigen is still unknown. They built TCR cDNA with 5'RACE template switching, a step that put in a universal primer site and UMIs. TCRdb fed the 5' RACE reads into MiXCR, producing one record per CDR3 protein. The sample yields about 30,000 distinct CDR3 sequences, under 6% seen once. The receptor was derived from a man between 25 and 39 years old who received the YFV17D yellow fever vaccine. The genes are TRBV5-5 and TRBJ2-7; possibly TRBD1 for D (6 bases). Sequenced here: CD8+ T cells sorted from PBMCs, sampled 10 days after the yellow fever booster vaccination. Written as DNA, the CDR3 is TGTGCCAGCAGCTCTTGGACAGCCTACGAGCAGTACTTC. Translated, it gives CASSSWTAYEQYF.